One sample yielded the 8 T cell receptor beta chains listed below, sequenced in a study of cytomegalovirus exposure and HLA in healthy donors. The primer mix had 60 Vbeta and 13 Jbeta primers. The table came from immunoSEQ multiplex PCR; TCRdb's copy has only in-frame clones and leaves some out. The data hold 100,000 or so clones, with roughly four fifths observed a single time. Material: PBMCs. All receptors come from a male donor in good health and CMV-seropositive.

This chain uses TRBV7-8 with TRBJ1-1, with a weak D call TRBD1 (6 bases). V lost 5 bases to trimming and J lost 7 bases, with 14 bases between them. Germline V CDR1 and CDR2: SGHVS, FQNEAQ. The length of the CDR3 is 13 residues. This chain's CDR3 is CASSPGTNLEAFF. The CDR3, as DNA: TGTGCCAGCAGCCCCGGGACAAATCTTGAAGCTTTCTTT. The full variable domain, rest sourced from reference TRBV7-8 and TRBJ1-1, is GAGVSQSPRYKVAKRGQDVALRCDPISGHVSLFWYQQALGQGPEFLTYFQNEAQLDKSGLPSDRFFAERPEGSVSTLKIQRTQQEDSAVYLCASSPGTNLEAFFGQGTRLTVV.

The V and J genes are TRBV2 and TRBJ1-3; possibly TRBD1 for D (6 bases). Germline-derived CDR1 and CDR2 are SNHLY and FYNNEI. The CDR3 sequence is 13 residues long. The CDR3 protein is CASRQDSGNTIYF. The CDR3 nucleotides read TGTGCTTCTCGTCAGGACAGCGGTAACACCATATATTTT. The full variable domain, in which reference TRBV2 and TRBJ1-3 provide the parts outside the CDR3, is EPEVTQTPSHQVTQMGQEVILRCVPISNHLYFYWYRQILGQKVEFLVSFYNNEISEKSEIFDDQFSVERPDGSNFTLKIRSTKLEDSAMYFCASRQDSGNTIYFGEGSWLTVV.

The V and J genes are TRBV4-1 and TRBJ1-2; 9 bases map to TRBD1. The CDR3 consists of 16 residues. Germline CDR1 MGHRA, CDR2 YSYEKL. V lost 2 bases, J lost 5 bases, and 9 bases stayed unmatched. The CDR3 region has the DNA TGCGCCAGCAGCCAACGCCGGGACAGGGATCTATATGGCTACACCTTC. Protein sequence: CASSQRRDRDLYGYTF.

With respect to this clone: The junction shows a germline mismatch at one end, possibly a read error. The V gene is TRBV7-9, the J gene TRBJ1-6, with no clear D. The CDR3 has 16 residues. Looked up from germline, CDR1 is SEHNR and CDR2 is FQNEAQ (reference sequence). The CDR3 DNA is TGTTCCAGCAGCTTCAACCTCCGGGGTGGTAATTCACCCCTCCACTTT. It is translated as CSSSFNLRGGNSPLHF. The variable domain in full, with the rest retrieved from reference TRBV7-9 and TRBJ1-6, is DTGVSQNPRHKITKRGQNVTFRCDPISEHNRLYWYRQTLGQGPEFLTYFQNEAQLEKSRLLSDRFSAERPKGSFSTLEIQRTEQGDSAMYLCSSSFNLRGGNSPLHFGNGTRLTVT.

The CDR3 nucleotides read TGTGCCACCAGCAGAGATTCGGACAGGGTCACCGGGGAGCTGTTTTTT. Its translation is CATSRDSDRVTGELFF. The J gene is TRBJ2-2, the V gene TRBV15; 8 bases are a match to TRBD1. From germline, CDR1 is LNHNV and CDR2 YYDKDF (reference sequence). The CDR3 is 16 residues long. V trimming: 0 bases; J trimming: 4 bases; junction bases outside the gene matches: 4.

The J gene is TRBJ2-7, the V gene TRBV5-6; 10 bases agree with TRBD1. Germline V lookup: CDR1 SGHDT, CDR2 YYEEEE. The junction had 3 bases not matched to a gene; V was cut back by 2 bases and J by 4 bases. The CDR3 has 14 residues. The DNA for the CDR3 is TGTGCCAGCAGCTTCGGGACAGGGGCTTACGAGCAGTACTTC. Protein product: CASSFGTGAYEQYF.

The chain uses TRBV28 and TRBJ1-2, with D possibly TRBD1 on 6 matching bases. Germline loops: CDR1 MDHEN, CDR2 SYDVKM. V lost 6 bases and J 4 bases, leaving 15 bases between the germline ends. There are 14 residues in the CDR3. DNA for the CDR3: TGTGCCAGCAGCTTCTACGGGGGGGCCTATGGCTACACCTTC. This sequence encodes CASSFYGGAYGYTF.

The V and J genes are TRBV2 and TRBJ1-3; the D gene is possibly TRBD1 (6 bases). From germline, CDR1 is SNHLY and CDR2 FYNNEI. This CDR3 is built from 18 residues. The ends were cut back, 6 bases at V and 0 bases at J, with 21 bases in the middle. The CDR3 here is CASSHPGGQGYSGNTIYF. The CDR3 region has the DNA TGTGCCAGCAGCCACCCGGGGGGCCAGGGCTACTCTGGAAACACCATATATTTT.